The following is a T cell receptor beta chain sequence with its context. This receptor's antigen is unknown. It has no much larger one-base neighbor in the sample; base qualities were not kept. CDR1 SGHRS and CDR2 YFSETQ are derived from the germline V gene. Relative to germline, V is 0 bases shorter and J is 5 bases shorter, with 20 bases between their ends. Including the terminal cysteine and phenylalanine, the CDR3 comprises 17 residues. Here the CDR3 DNA is all that survives: 51 bases in frame from base 1. The Qiagen DNeasy kit was used to extract genomic DNA from unsorted PBMCs and from the negatively selected CD4+ and CD8+ fractions. Using primers that anneal to V and J segments, immunoSEQ multiplex PCR amplified the TCR beta CDR3 regions. A synthetic immune receptor repertoire was used to minimize amplification bias, and remaining bias was computationally removed after sequencing. In the source study's methods: Repertoire diversity was quantified as the Shannon entropy index using custom Python scripts. Unsorted, CD4+ and CD8+ repertoires were analyzed separately, except in combined analyses where CD4+ and CD8+ sequences were merged in silico. TCRdb carries this immuneACCESS record with in-frame sequences only. Its versions omit some clonotypes, under half of them owing to an unresolved V gene in the studies checked, with the rest unexplained. V, J and clone size were drawn from that table, and D and trimming were deduced from the DNA. The sample contains about 16,000 clones, around four fifths of them found a single time. Of the sample, more than 7% falls within the top ten clones.

These data belong to a study of PD-1 blockade in classical Hodgkin lymphoma (dated by TCRdb to the early 2020s). Broadly, across the study: A peripheral blood immune signature of response to PD-1 blockade in classical Hodgkin lymphoma was defined using TCR beta sequencing and CyTOF. Findings and caveats that apply to the study as a whole: Baseline TCR diversity was reported to be lower in newly diagnosed patients than in healthy donors, and even lower in relapsed/refractory patients. The study was restricted to a single clinical trial cohort, and the causes of repertoire differences, possibly disease activity or prior therapy, were left undefined.

Per the publication, the time point label means: newly diagnosed, previously untreated cHL patient sample. To serve as a comparison group for the relapsed/refractory trial patients, PBMCs were sequenced from patients with newly diagnosed, previously untreated classical Hodgkin lymphoma. Peripheral blood was collected in 8 mL Vacutainer Cell Preparation Tubes, from which PBMCs were isolated by centrifugation and then cryopreserved. This clonotype was obtained from a human donor with classical Hodgkin lymphoma. The rearranged chain carries TRBV5-1 and TRBJ1-1, with a tentative D gene TRBD1 over 6 matching bases. The sample was peripheral blood mononuclear cells (PBMCs). The bases read TGCGCCAGCAGCTTGGGTAATATTCGACAGGTAGGAACTGAAGCTTTCTTT. It translates as CASSLGNIRQVGTEAFF.